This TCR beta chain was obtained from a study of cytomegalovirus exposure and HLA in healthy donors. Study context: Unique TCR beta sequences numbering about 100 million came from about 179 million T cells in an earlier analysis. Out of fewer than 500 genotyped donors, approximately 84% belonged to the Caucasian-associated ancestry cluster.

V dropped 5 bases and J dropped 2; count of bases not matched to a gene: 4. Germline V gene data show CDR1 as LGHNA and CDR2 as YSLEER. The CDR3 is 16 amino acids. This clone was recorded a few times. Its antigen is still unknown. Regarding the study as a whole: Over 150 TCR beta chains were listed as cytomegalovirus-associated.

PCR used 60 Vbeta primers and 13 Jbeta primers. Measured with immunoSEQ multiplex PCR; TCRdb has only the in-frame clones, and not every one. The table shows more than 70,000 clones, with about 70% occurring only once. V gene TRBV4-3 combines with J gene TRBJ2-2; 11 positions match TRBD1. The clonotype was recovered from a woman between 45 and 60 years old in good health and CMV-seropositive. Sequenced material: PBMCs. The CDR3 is CASSKWTGGNTGELFF. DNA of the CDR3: TGCGCCAGCAGCAAATGGACAGGGGGCAACACCGGGGAGCTGTTTTTT.